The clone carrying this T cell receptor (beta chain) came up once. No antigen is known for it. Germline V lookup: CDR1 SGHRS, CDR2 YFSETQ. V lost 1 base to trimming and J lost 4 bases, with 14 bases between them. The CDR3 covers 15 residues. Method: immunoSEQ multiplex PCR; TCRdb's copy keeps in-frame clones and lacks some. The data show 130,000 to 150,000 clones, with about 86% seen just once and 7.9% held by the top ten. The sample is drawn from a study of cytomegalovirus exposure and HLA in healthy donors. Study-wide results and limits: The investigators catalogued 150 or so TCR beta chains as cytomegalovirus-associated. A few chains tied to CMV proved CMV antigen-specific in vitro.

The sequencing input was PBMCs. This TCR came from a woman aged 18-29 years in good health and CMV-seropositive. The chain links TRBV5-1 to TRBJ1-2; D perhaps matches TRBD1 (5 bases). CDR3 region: CASSLRQPESYGYTF. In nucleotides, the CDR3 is TGCGCCAGCAGCTTGCGACAGCCGGAAAGCTATGGCTACACCTTC.